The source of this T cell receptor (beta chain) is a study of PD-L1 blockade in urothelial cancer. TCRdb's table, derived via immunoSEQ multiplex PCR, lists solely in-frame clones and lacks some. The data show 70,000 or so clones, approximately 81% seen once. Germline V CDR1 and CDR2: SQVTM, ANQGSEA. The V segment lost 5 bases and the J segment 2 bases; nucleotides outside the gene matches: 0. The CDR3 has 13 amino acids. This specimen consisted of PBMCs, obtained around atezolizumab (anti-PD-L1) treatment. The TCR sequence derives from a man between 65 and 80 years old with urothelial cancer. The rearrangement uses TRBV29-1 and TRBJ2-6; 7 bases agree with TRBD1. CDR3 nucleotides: TGCAGCGTTAGGGGGCCTGGGGCCAACGTCCTGACTTTC. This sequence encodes CSVRGPGANVLTF.